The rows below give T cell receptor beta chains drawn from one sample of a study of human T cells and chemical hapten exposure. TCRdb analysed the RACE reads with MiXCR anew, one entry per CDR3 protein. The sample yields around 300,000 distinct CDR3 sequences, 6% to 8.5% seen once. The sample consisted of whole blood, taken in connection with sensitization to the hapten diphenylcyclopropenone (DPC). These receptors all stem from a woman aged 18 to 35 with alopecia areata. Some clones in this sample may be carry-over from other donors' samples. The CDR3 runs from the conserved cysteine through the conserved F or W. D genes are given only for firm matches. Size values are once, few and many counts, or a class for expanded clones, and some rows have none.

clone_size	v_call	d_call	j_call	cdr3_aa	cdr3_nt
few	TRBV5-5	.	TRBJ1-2	CASSLPELLSGYTF	TGTGCCAGCAGCTTGCCAGAACTTCTCAGCGGCTACACCTTC
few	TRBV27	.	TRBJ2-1	CASSLLMGANEQFF	TGTGCCAGCAGTTTATTGATGGGGGCCAATGAGCAGTTCTTC
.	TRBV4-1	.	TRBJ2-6	CASSRPERDNSGANVLTF	TGCGCCAGCAGCCGGCCCGAAAGGGATAACTCTGGGGCCAACGTCCTGACTTTC
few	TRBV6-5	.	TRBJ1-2	CASSLGPILNYGYTF	TGTGCCAGCAGTTTAGGACCAATTCTGAACTATGGCTACACCTTC
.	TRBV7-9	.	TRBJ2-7	CASSLRGGNEQYF	TGTGCCAGCAGCTTGCGGGGAGGAAACGAGCAGTACTTC
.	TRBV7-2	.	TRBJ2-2	CASSLVSAANTGELFF	TGTGCCAGCAGCTTAGTAAGTGCTGCGAACACCGGGGAGCTGTTTTTT
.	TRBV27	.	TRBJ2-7	CASSFEGAYEQYF	TGTGCCAGCAGTTTTGAGGGAGCCTACGAGCAGTACTTC
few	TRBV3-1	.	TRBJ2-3	CASSYQTGLPLIPLPDTQYF	TGTGCCAGCAGCTATCAGACGGGACTGCCCCTCATTCCTTTACCAGATACGCAGTATTTT
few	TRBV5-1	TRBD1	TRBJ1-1	CASSYNSDREGTEAFF	TGCGCCAGCAGTTACAACTCGGACAGGGAGGGGACTGAAGCTTTCTTT
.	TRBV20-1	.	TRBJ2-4	CRAGGPLRNIQYF	TGCAGGGCCGGTGGCCCCCTGCGCAACATTCAGTACTTC
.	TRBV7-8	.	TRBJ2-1	CASHSVPDEQFF	TGTGCCAGTCATAGCGTTCCCGATGAGCAGTTCTTC
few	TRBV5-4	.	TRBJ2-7	CASSLAGADYEQYF	TGTGCCAGCAGCCTTGCGGGGGCCGACTACGAGCAGTACTTC
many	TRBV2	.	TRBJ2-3	CARAGTSTDTQYF	TGTGCCAGGGCGGGAACTAGCACAGATACGCAGTATTTT
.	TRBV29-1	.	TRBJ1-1	CSAAVQGTNTEAFF	TGCAGCGCCGCGGTCCAGGGAACGAACACTGAAGCTTTCTTT
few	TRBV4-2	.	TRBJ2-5	CASSQERGGSPQETQYF	TGTGCCAGCAGCCAAGAAAGGGGGGGTAGCCCCCAAGAGACCCAGTACTTC
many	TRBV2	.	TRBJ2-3	CASNLAEDTDTQYF	TGTGCCAGCAACCTAGCTGAAGACACAGATACGCAGTATTTT
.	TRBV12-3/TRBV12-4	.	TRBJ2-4	CASSFLAGGLIAKNIQYF	TGTGCCAGCAGTTTTCTGGCAGGGGGGTTGATAGCCAAAAACATTCAGTACTTC
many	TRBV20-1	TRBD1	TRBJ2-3	CSALRTGGSDTQYF	TGCAGTGCTCTTCGGACAGGGGGTTCAGATACGCAGTATTTT
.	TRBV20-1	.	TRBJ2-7	CSVALPGGYEQYF	TGCAGTGTCGCACTTCCCGGGGGTTACGAGCAGTACTTC
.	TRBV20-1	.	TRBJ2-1	CSASYESSYNEQFF	TGCAGTGCTAGTTACGAGAGCTCCTACAATGAGCAGTTCTTC
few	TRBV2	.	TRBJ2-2	CASVDSSNTGELFF	TGTGCCAGCGTGGACAGTTCAAACACCGGGGAGCTGTTTTTT
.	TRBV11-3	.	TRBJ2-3	CASSRGGRPSDTQYF	TGTGCCAGCAGCCGCGGGGGCCGCCCGTCCGATACGCAGTATTTT
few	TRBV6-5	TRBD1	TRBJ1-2	CASNGQGNVYTF	TGTGCCAGCAACGGACAGGGGAATGTCTACACCTTC
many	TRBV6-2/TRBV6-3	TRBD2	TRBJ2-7	CASRYWGGEQYF	TGTGCCAGCAGATACTGGGGGGGAGAGCAGTACTTC
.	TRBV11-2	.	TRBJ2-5	CASSQGGLPQETQYF	TGTGCCAGCAGTCAAGGGGGGCTACCTCAAGAGACCCAGTACTTC
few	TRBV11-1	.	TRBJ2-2	CASSQRSTGELFF	TGTGCCAGCAGCCAGCGGAGCACCGGGGAGCTGTTTTTT